This T cell receptor (beta chain) was identified during a study of cytomegalovirus exposure and HLA in healthy donors. The PCR made use of 60 Vbeta and 13 Jbeta primers. TCRdb's table, derived via immunoSEQ multiplex PCR, lists solely in-frame clones and lacks some. The table has more than 100,000 clones, 72% seen once. Study outcomes and limitations: Later on, an analysis tied approximately 15,000 TCR beta sequences to HLA alleles at 0.05 false discovery rate. Trimming of TCR beta V- and J-genes showed a link, identified in a later analysis, to a missense DCLRE1C variant.

Note on this clone: Its antigen is currently unknown.

The CDR3 sequence is 16 residues long. The chain uses TRBV1 and TRBJ2-1; the D call TRBD2 from the table was never checked on the DNA. TRBV1 is flagged as a pseudogene. The sample was PBMCs. This receptor was obtained from a man over 45 in good health and CMV-seropositive. CDR3 protein: CTSSRLGGSSYNEQFF. In DNA, the CDR3 is TGCACCAGCAGCCGTCTTGGCGGGAGCTCCTACAATGAGCAGTTCTTC.